Below, 3 T cell receptor beta chains from the same sample are listed, as sequenced in a study of T cell responses to AZD1222 COVID-19 vaccine. TCRdb's copy holds only in-frame clones and misses some; the assay was immunoSEQ multiplex PCR. This table holds about 190,000 clones, around 90% found once. Specimen: peripheral blood, collected on day 0 of AZD1222 vaccination. Receptor source: an adult in good health.

The chain employs TRBV28 and TRBJ2-3; 10 nucleotides agree with TRBD2. Germline CDR1 is MDHEN and CDR2 is SYDVKM. The CDR3 length is 16 residues. V trimming: 4 bases; J trimming: 3 bases; junction bases outside the gene matches: 7. The CDR3 is CASSWSSGRGTDTQYF. The CDR3 DNA reads as TGTGCCAGCAGTTGGTCGAGCGGGAGGGGGACAGATACGCAGTATTTT. The complete variable domain, with remaining parts taken from reference TRBV28 and TRBJ2-3, reads DVKVTQSSRYLVKRTGEKVFLECVQDMDHENMFWYRQDPGLGLRLIYFSYDVKMKEKGDIPEGYSVSREKKERFSLILESASTNQTSMYLCASSWSSGRGTDTQYFGPGTRLTVL.

This rearrangement joins TRBV7-9 to TRBJ1-3; D is uncertain. The V end was cut by 5 bases, the J end by 4 bases, with 6 bases between. The germline CDR1 and CDR2 sequences are SEHNR and FQNEAQ (reference sequence). The CDR3 totals 12 residues. The CDR3 region is CASSQAGNTIYF. In nucleotides, the CDR3 is TGTGCCAGCAGCCAGGCGGGAAACACCATATATTTT.

The rearrangement uses TRBV27 and TRBJ1-2; perhaps TRBD1 as D (5 bases). Germline values: CDR1 MNHEY, CDR2 SMNVEV (reference sequence). CDR3 size: 15 residues. V lost 6 bases to trimming and J lost 0 bases, with 14 bases between them. The CDR3 DNA sequence: TGTGCCAGCAGCCGTTTGGGACCAGCTAACTATGGCTACACCTTC. Translated, it gives CASSRLGPANYGYTF.